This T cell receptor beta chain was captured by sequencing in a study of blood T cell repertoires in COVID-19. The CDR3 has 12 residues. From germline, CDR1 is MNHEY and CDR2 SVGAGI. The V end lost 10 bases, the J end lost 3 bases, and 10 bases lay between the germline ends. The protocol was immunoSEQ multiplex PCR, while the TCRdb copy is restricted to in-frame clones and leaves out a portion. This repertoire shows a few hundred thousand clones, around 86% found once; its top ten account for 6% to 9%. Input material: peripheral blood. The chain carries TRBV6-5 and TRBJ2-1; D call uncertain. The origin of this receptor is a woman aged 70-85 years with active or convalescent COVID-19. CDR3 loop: CATSEFYNEQFF. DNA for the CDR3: TGTGCCACCTCCGAGTTCTACAATGAGCAGTTCTTC.